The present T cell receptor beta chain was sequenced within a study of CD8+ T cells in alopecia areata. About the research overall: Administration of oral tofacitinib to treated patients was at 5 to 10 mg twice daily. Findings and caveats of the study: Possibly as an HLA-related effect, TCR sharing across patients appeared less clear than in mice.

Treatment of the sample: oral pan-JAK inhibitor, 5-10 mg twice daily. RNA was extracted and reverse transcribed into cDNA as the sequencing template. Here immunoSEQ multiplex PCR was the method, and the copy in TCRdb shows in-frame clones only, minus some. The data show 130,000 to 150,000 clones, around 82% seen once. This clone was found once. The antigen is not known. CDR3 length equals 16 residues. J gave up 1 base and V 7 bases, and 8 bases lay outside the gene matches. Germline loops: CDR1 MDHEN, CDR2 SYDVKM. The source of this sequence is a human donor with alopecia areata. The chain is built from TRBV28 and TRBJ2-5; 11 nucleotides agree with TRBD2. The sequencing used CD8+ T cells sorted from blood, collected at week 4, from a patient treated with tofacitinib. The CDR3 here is CASTPPGLAVQETQYF. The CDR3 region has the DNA TGTGCCAGCACCCCACCGGGACTAGCGGTCCAAGAGACCCAGTACTTC.